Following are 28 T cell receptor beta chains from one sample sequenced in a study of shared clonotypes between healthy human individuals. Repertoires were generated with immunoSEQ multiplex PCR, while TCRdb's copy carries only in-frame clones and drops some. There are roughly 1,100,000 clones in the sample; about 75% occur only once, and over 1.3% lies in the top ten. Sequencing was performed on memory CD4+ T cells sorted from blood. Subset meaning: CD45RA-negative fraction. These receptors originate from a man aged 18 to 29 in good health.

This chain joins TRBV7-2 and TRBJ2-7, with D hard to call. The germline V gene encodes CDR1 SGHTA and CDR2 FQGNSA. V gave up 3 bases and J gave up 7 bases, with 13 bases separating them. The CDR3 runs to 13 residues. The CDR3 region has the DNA TGTGCCAGCAGCTTTGAGCTCTTAGGGGAGCAGTACTTC. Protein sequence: CASSFELLGEQYF.

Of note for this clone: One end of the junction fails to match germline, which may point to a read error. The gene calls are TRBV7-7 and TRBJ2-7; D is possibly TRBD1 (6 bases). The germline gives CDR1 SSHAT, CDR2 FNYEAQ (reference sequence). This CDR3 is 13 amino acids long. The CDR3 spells CASSLETGYEQYF. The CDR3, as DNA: TGTGCTAGCAGCTTAGAGACAGGCTACGAGCAGTACTTC.

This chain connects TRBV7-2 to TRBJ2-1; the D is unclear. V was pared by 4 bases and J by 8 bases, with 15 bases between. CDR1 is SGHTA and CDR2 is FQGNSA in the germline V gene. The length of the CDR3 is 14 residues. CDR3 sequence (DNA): TGTGCCAGCAGCTCCCTTGGGATTGGTGATGAGCAGTTCTTC. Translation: CASSSLGIGDEQFF.

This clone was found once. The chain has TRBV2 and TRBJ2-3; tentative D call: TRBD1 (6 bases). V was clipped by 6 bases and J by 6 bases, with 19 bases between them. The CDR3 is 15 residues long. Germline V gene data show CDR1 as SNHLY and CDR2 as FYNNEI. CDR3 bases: TGTGCCAGCAGCTCCCTGGGGGCCTCATCGGATACGCAGTATTTT. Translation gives CASSSLGASSDTQYF.

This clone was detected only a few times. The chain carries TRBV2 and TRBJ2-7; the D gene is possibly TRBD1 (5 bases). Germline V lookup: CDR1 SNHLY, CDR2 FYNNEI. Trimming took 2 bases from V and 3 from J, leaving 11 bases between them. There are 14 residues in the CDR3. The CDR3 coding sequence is TGTGCCAGCAGTGAAACAGGCTCTGGCTACGAGCAGTACTTC. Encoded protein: CASSETGSGYEQYF.

The CDR3 DNA reads TGTGCCAGTAGTATAGGAGGGAGCGGGAGCTACTACAATGAGCAGTTCTTC. Translating gives CASSIGGSGSYYNEQFF. The chain carries TRBV19 and TRBJ2-1; the match to TRBD2 covers 8 bases. The ends lost 1 base at V and 3 bases at J; junction bases unmatched: 8. Germline lookup yields CDR1 LNHDA and CDR2 SQIVND (reference sequence). The CDR3 extends over 17 amino acids.

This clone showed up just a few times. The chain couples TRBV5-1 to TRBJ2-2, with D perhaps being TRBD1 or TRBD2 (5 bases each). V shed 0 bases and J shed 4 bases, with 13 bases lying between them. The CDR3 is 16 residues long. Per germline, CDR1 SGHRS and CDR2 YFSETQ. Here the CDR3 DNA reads TGCGCCAGCAGCTTGGAAAGGGGACCGATCACCGGGGAGCTGTTTTTT. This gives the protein CASSLERGPITGELFF. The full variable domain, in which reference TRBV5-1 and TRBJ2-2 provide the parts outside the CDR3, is KAGVTQTPRYLIKTRGQQVTLSCSPISGHRSVSWYQQTPGQGLQFLFEYFSETQRNKGNFPGRFSGRQFSNSRSEMNVSTLELGDSALYLCASSLERGPITGELFFGEGSRLTVL.

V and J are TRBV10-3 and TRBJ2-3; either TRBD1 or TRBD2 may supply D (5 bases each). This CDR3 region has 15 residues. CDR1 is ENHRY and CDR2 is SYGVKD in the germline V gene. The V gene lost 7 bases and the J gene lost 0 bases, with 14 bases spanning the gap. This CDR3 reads CAINQGPTSTDTQYF. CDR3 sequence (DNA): TGTGCCATCAACCAGGGACCGACTAGCACAGATACGCAGTATTTT.

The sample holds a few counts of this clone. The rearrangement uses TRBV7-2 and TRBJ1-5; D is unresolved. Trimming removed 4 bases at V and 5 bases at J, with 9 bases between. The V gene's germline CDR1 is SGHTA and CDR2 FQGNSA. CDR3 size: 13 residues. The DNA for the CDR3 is TGTGCCAGCAGCTCAAGCGGTGATCAGCCCCAGCATTTT. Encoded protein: CASSSSGDQPQHF.

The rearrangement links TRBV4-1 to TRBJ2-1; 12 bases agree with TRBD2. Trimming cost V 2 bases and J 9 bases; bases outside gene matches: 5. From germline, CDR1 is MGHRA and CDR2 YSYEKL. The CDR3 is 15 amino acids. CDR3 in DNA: TGCGCCAGCAGCCAACTAGCGGGGGGGCCCAGTGAGCAGTTCTTC. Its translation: CASSQLAGGPSEQFF.

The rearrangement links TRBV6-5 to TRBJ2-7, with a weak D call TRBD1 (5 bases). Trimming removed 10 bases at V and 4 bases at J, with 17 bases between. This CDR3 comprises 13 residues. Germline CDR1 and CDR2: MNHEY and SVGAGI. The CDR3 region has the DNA TGTGCCACATCTAGGGGAACTTATTACGAGCAGTACTTC. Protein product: CATSRGTYYEQYF.

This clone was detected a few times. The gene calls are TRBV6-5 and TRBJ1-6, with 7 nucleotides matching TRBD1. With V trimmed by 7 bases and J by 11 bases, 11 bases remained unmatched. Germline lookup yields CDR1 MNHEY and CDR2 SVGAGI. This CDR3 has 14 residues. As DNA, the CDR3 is TGTGCCAGCACGGTCGACAGGGTCAATACACCCCTCCACTTT. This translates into CASTVDRVNTPLHF.

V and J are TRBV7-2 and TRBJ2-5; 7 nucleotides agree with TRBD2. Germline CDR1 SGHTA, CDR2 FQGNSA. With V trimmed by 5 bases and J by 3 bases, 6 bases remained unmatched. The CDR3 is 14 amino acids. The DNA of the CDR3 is TGTGCCAGCAGCCCCGGGACTAAGAAAGAGACCCAGTACTTC. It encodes CASSPGTKKETQYF. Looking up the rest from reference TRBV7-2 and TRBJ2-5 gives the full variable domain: GAGVSQSPSNKVTEKGKDVELRCDPISGHTALYWYRQSLGQGLEFLIYFQGNSAPDKSGLPSDRFSAERTGGSVSTLTIQRTQQEDSAVYLCASSPGTKKETQYFGPGTRLLVL.

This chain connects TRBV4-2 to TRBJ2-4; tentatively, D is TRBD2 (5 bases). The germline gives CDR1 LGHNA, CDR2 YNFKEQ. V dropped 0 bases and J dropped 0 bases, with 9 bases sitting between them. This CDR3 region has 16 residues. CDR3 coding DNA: TGTGCCAGCAGCCAAGAGGCAGGACTAGCCAAAAACATTCAGTACTTC. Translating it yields CASSQEAGLAKNIQYF.

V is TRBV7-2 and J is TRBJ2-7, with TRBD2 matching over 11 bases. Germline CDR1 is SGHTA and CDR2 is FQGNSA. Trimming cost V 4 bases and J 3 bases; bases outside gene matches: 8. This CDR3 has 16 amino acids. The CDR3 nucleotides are TGTGCCAGCAGCTCACCGGGACTAGCGGAATTCTACGAGCAGTACTTC. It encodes CASSSPGLAEFYEQYF.

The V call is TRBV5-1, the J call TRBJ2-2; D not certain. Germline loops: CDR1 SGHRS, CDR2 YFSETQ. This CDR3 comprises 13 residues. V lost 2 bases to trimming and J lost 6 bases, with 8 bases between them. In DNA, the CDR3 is TGCGCCAGCAGCTTCGGAGCCGCCGGGGAGCTGTTTTTT. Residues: CASSFGAAGELFF.

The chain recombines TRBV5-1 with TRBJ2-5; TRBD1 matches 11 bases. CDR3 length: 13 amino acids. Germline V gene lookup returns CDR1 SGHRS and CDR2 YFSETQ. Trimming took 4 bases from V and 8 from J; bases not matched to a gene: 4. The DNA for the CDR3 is TGCGCCAGCAGCCCCGGGACAGGGGGAACCCAGTACTTC. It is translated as CASSPGTGGTQYF.

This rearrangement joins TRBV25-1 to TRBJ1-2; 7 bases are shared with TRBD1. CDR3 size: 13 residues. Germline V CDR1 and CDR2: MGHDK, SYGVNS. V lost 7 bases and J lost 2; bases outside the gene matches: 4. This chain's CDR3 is CASTRDRNYGYTF. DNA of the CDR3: TGTGCCAGCACCCGGGACAGAAACTATGGCTACACCTTC.

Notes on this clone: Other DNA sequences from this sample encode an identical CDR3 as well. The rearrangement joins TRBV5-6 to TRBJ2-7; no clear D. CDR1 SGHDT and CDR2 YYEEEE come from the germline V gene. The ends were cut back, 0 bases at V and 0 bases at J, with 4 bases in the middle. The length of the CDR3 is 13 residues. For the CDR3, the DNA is TGTGCCAGCAGCTTGGTGAGCTCCTACGAGCAGTACTTC. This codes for CASSLVSSYEQYF.

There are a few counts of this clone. In DNA, the CDR3 is TGTGCCAGCAGCTTTCCCCGCAGGGAAGAGACCCAGTACTTC. The encoded protein is CASSFPRREETQYF. V usage is TRBV7-2 and J usage is TRBJ2-5; TRBD1 is a possible D gene (5 bases). Germline CDR1 reads SGHTA; CDR2 reads FQGNSA. This CDR3 contains 14 residues. The V gene lost 3 bases and the J gene lost 3 bases, with 11 bases spanning the gap.

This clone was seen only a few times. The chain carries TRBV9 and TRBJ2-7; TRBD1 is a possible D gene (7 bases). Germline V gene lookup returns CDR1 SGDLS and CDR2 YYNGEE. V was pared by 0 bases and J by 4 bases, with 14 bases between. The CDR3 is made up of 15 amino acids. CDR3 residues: CASSVDPGGGYEQYF. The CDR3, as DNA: TGTGCCAGCAGCGTAGATCCAGGGGGAGGATACGAGCAGTACTTC.

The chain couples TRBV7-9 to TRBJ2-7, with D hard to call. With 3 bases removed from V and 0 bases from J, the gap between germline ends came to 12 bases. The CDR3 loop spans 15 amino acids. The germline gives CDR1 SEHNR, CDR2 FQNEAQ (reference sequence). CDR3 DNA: TGTGCCAGCAGCTTGGAAGGCGTGACCTCCTACGAGCAGTACTTC. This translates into CASSLEGVTSYEQYF.

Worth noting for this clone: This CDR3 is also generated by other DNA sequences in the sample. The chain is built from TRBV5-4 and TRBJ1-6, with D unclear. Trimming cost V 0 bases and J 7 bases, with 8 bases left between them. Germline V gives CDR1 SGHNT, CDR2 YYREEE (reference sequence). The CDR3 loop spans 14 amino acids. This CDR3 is CASSLGELNSPLHF. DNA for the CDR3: TGTGCCAGCAGCTTGGGTGAGCTAAATTCACCCCTCCACTTT.

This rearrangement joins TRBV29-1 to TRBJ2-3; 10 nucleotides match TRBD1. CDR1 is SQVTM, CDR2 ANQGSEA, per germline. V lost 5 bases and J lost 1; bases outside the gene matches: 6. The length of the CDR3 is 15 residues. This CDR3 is CSVPGQGGGTDTQYF. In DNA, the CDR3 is TGCAGCGTTCCTGGACAGGGGGGAGGCACAGATACGCAGTATTTT.

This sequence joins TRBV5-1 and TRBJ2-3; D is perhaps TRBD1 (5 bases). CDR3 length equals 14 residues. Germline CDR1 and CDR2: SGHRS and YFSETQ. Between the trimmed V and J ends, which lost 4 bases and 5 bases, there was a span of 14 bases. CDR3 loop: CASSMGRWVDTQYF. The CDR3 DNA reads TGCGCCAGCAGCATGGGGCGGTGGGTAGATACGCAGTATTTT.

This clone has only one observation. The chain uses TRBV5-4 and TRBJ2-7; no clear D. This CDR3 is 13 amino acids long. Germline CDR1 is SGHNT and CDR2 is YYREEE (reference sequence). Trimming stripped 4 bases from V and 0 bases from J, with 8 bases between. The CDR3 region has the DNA TGTGCCAGCAGCCTTCAAAGCTCCTACGAGCAGTACTTC. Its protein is CASSLQSSYEQYF.

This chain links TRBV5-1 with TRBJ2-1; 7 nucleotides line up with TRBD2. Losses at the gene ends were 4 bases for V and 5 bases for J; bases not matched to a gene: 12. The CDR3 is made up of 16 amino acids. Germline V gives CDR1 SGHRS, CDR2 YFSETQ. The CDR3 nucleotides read TGCGCCAGCAGCCCTACCCTAGGCGGGAGAAACAATGAGCAGTTCTTC. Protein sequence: CASSPTLGGRNNEQFF.

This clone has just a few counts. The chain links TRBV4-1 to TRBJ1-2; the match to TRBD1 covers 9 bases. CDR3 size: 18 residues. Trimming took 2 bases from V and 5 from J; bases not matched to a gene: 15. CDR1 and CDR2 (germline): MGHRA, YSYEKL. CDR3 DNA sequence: TGCGCCAGCAGCCAACCGTGGGACAGGGAGACCTATGCATATGGCTACACCTTC. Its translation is CASSQPWDRETYAYGYTF.